What follows is one T cell receptor beta chain and its context. A single record per CDR3 protein comes from TCRdb applying MiXCR to the RT-PCR reads. The sample has roughly 620,000 distinct CDR3 sequences; 10% to 12% are singletons. This entry comes from a study of response to subunit inactivated influenza vaccine. Germline CDR1 is ENHRY and CDR2 is SYGVKD. This CDR3 contains 16 residues. V lost 5 bases, J lost 4 bases, and 10 bases stayed unmatched. This sample was shared with a second study, whose subject was T cells expressing NK-cell markers. From that paper: cDNA encoding TCR beta was synthesized via 5'RACE template switching incorporating UMIs. For 5 to 7 donors, the dominant NKG2C+ clonotypes made up roughly 1.0-8% of their CD8+ T cells. Specificity for HCMV among expanded NKG2C+ T cell clones was not established.

This specimen was PBMCs from blood, taken on the day of vaccination. This sequence originates from a man aged 50 to 59 who received an inactivated influenza vaccine. This rearrangement joins TRBV10-3 to TRBJ2-3, with TRBD1 matching over 9 bases. CDR3 loop: CAISLNTGGLSDTQYF. The DNA for the CDR3 is TGTGCCATCAGTTTAAACACAGGGGGCCTGTCAGATACGCAGTATTTT.